The T cell receptor beta chain described here comes from a study of T-cell memory formation after mild COVID-19. This clonotype occurred a few times. Its antigen is not known. Findings and limits, study-wide: There was a balanced CD4/CD8 profile in clones contracting day 15 to 85, and later expanders leaned CD4+.

This CDR3 region has 16 residues. Trimming cost V 3 bases and J 3 bases; bases outside gene matches: 8. CDR1 and CDR2 from the germline V gene are SGHRS and YFSETQ. A single record per CDR3 protein comes from TCRdb applying MiXCR to the 5' RACE reads. This table holds 250,000 to 300,000 distinct CDR3 sequences, roughly 16% found once. The genes are TRBV5-1 and TRBJ1-1; TRBD1 matches 10 bases. The TCR comes from a man between 18 and 29 years old who had mild COVID-19 (a few samples of this study predate the infection). Cell type and time point are not known. Specimen: PBMCs or a T cell subset sorted from them (not recorded which). CDR3 protein: CASSSRQGAVDTEAFF. CDR3 in DNA: TGCGCCAGCAGCTCCAGACAGGGGGCTGTGGACACTGAAGCTTTCTTT.